This T cell receptor (beta chain) comes out of a study of blood T cell repertoires in COVID-19 (dated by TCRdb to 2018 to 2020). Background for the entire study: Samples from collaborators originated in the United States, Italy and Spain and spanned both the acute and convalescent phases of COVID-19. The repertoires were made available in a free public database intended to serve as a resource for research on the immune response to SARS-CoV-2. Where available, HLA class I and class II types were obtained from metadata supplied by the sample provider rather than from assay-based typing. Subjects who had been exposed to COVID-19, were actively infected with it, or had recovered from it provided the deeply sampled blood TCRbeta repertoires that made up the dataset. Samples came from the ongoing ImmuneRACE study (first 160 participants) plus 1,254 subjects from 6 global collaborators. The prospective study material was composed of cDNA or gDNA derived from T cells, B-cell-depleted T cells, or PBMCs. The sample metadata nearly always contained a de-identified subject ID, COVID-19 status, age in years and sex. What the research found in general, with its limitations: The amount of clinical and demographic metadata varied by source and participant and was provided uncurated.

Collaborating institutions collected whole blood in K2EDTA tubes following their own protocols. Collaborator samples were shipped for TCRbeta analysis as frozen whole blood, isolated PBMCs, or DNA extracted from either sample type. CDR1 is given as SNHLY and CDR2 as FYNNEI, both from the germline V gene. After removal of 3 bases from V and 4 bases from J, the junction retains 3 bases not matched to a gene. The CDR3, cysteine through phenylalanine, is 15 amino acids long. Just the 45-base CDR3 DNA is kept, in frame starting at base 1. About this clone: The clone's antigen remains unknown. Base qualities are missing; no much larger clone stands one base away.

TCRbeta CDR3 regions were amplified from genomic DNA by means of the immunoSEQ Assay, a bias-controlled multiplex PCR. From the authors' description of their analysis: The number of nucleated cells in each sample was estimated by amplification of reference gene primers within the assay. Sequence reads were collapsed and filtered to measure the absolute abundance of every unique TCRbeta CDR3 rearrangement. For each sample, productive Simpson clonality was calculated by taking the square root of Simpson's diversity index across productive rearrangements. The immuneACCESS repertoire file appears here via TCRdb, limited to in-frame rearrangements. These files lack a portion of the clones; in checked studies, under half of the deficit traces to unresolved V genes, and the cause of the others is not known. The V and J calls and clone size were taken over from that table, and D and trimming were inferred from the DNA. For this sample the table gives 140,000 to 150,000 clones, of which roughly 89% were detected only once. Of the sample, about 3.2% falls within the top ten clones.

Sequenced input: peripheral blood. The receptor chain draws on TRBV2 and TRBJ1-4; 9 middle bases align to TRBD1. This receptor was obtained from a man between 60 and 75 years old with active or convalescent COVID-19. The CDR3: CASSEGQGINEKLFF. At the DNA level, the sequence is TGTGCCAGCAGTGAGGGACAGGGAATTAATGAAAAACTGTTTTTT.